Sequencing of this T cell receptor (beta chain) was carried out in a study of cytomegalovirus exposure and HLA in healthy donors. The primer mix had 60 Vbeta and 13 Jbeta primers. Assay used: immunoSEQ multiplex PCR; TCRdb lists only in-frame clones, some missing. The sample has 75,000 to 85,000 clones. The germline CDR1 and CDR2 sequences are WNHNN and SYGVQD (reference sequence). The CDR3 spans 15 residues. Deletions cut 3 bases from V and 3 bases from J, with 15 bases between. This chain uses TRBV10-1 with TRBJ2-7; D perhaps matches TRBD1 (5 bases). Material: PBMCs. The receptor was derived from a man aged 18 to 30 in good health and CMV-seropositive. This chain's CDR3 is CASSDSAGSVYEQYF. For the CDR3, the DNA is TGCGCCAGCAGTGATTCTGCAGGGTCCGTCTACGAGCAGTACTTC.